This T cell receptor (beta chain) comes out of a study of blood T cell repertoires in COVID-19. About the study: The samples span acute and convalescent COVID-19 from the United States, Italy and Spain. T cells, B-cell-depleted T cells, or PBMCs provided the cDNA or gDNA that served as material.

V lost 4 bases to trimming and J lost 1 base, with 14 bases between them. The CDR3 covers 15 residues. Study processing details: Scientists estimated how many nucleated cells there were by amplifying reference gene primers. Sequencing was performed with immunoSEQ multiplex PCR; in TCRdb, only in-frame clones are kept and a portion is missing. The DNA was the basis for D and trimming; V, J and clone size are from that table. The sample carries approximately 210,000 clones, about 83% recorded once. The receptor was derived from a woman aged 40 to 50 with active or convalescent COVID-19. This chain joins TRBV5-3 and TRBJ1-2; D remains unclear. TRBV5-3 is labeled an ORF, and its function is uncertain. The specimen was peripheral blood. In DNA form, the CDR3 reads TGTGCCAGAAGCACCGGGAGACAAATTAACTATGGCTACACCTTC. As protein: CARSTGRQINYGYTF.